This TCR beta chain was recorded in a study of CD8 T cells in Susac syndrome. An amount of RNA that ranged from roughly 0.45 to 1 ug was reverse transcribed with random hexamers. TCRdb processed the immunoSEQ multiplex PCR reads anew with MiXCR; each CDR3 protein has one entry. The table shows around 56,000 distinct CDR3 sequences, with approximately 90% occurring only once. High-throughput TCR beta sequencing covered peripheral CD8+ and CD4+ T cells. Germline V gene sequence: CDR1 SGHVS, CDR2 FNYEAQ. The V segment lost 3 bases and the J segment 3 bases; nucleotides outside the gene matches: 10. This CDR3 region has 16 residues.

V and J are TRBV7-6 and TRBJ2-5; TRBD2 matches at 7 bases. The receptor comes from a human donor in good health. Material for sequencing was CD8+ T cells from PBMCs. CDR3 region: CASSLKSGGWEETQYF. In DNA, the CDR3 is TGTGCCAGCAGCTTGAAGTCGGGGGGTTGGGAAGAGACCCAGTACTTC.